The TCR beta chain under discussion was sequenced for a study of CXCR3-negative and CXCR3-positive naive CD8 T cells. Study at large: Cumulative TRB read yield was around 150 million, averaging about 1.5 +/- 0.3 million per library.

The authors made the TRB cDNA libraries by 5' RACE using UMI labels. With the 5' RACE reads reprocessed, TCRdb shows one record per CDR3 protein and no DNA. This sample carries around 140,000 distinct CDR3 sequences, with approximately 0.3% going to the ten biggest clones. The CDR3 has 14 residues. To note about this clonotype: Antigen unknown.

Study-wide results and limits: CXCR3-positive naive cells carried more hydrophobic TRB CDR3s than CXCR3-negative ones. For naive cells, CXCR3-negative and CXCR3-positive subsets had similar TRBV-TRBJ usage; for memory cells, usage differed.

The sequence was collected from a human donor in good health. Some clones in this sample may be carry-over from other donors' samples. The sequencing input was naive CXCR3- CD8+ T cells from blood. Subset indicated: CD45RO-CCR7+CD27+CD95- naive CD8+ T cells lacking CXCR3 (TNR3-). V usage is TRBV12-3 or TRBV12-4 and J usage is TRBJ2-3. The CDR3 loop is CASSLGSYTDTQYF.